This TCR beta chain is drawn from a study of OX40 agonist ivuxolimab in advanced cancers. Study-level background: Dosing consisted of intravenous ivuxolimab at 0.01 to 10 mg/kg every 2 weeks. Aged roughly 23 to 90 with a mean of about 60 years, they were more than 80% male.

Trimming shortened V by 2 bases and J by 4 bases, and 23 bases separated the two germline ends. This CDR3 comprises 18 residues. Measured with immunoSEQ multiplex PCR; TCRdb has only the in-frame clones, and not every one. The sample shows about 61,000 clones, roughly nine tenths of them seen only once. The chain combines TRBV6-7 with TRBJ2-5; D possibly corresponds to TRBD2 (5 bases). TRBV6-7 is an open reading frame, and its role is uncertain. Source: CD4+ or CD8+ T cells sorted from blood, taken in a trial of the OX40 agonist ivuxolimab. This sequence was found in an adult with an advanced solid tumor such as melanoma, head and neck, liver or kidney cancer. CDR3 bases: TGTGCCAGCAGTTACCCCAGCCCCCCCCTAGTTGAGGGAGAGACCCAGTACTTC. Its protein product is CASSYPSPPLVEGETQYF.